The TCR beta chain described here comes from a study of blood T cells in healthy people across ages (dated by TCRdb to 2014 to 2015). With regard to the full study: In model experiments, template switching captured about one uniquely barcoded TCR beta cDNA molecule for every two T cells. The study analyzed two additional independent replicas of 1 million unique cDNA reads from the same blood draw for two donors, one aged 18 to 30 and one aged 80 or older. To avoid experimental bias, donors of different ages were spread randomly across the sequencing lanes. Four age groups were formed from the donors: young (average roughly 15 years), middle-aged (around 39), aged (under 70) and long-lived (roughly 88). Using deep sequencing normalized with unique cDNA molecular identifiers, the study measured how TCR beta repertoire diversity changes with age.

Concerning this clonotype itself: Its antigen remains unidentified. No base quality values were provided; no much bigger clone lies one nucleotide off.

Library prep was done by 5' RACE. The sequencer listed for this sample is Illumina HiSeq 2500. The second PCR ran for about 6 to 12 cycles and used a J-beta primer mix along with a sample-barcoded 5' primer. A template-switch 5' adaptor carrying 12 random nucleotides introduced a unique molecular identifier onto each TCR beta cDNA molecule. At least 2.5 million CDR3-containing paired-end reads were obtained from each sample. All of the RNA was converted into first-strand cDNA using the Mint cDNA synthesis kit, with a TRBC-specific oligonucleotide serving as the primer. Following uracil-DNA glycosylase treatment, a first 18-cycle PCR with universal primers M1SS and BC2_uni_R was performed on all cDNA. As for how the authors treated the data: For normalization, 1 million high-quality reads were randomly selected from each sample, with every read carrying a distinct molecular identifier. Reads with shared molecular identifiers were discarded instead of being binned into consensus sequences. MiTCR, run with a Q25 quality threshold and the strictest error-elimination algorithm, handled CDR3 identification, clonotype clustering and error correction. A nonparametric unseen species model using Euler transformation provided a lower-bound estimate of total TCR beta diversity. The public sequencing data were trimmed at Q25 with fastp and processed into clonotypes with MiXCR by TCRdb, which kept only in-frame beta chains. One record per CDR3 amino acid sequence lists the most common genes and DNA. The V and J calls and clone size are TCRdb's, not the authors'. This sample comprises hundreds of thousands of distinct CDR3 sequences, about 28% of them detected only once. 15% to 20% of the sample is held by the ten biggest clonotypes.

The roughly 39 donors, aged 6 to 90 years, were systemically healthy Caucasian individuals from Russia. Around 9.7 milliliters of peripheral blood were collected from each donor into EDTA-treated Vacutainer tubes. Ficoll-Paque density-gradient centrifugation was used to isolate PBMCs, with at least 7 million per sample. Trizol reagent was used to extract total RNA from PBMCs, with at least 5.5 micrograms per sample. Naive CD45RAhigh/CD27high T cell percentages were measured by flow cytometry on a PBMC aliquot from every donor. General study outcomes and caveats: Estimates of total diversity from one million sequenced T cells were regarded as lower bounds and underestimates. Observed TCR beta diversity correlated strongly with the percentage of naive T cells measured by flow cytometry. Bulk unsorted PBMC profiling prevented conclusive comparison of naive and antigen-experienced compartments. Donor CMV infection status was unknown, potentially confounding age-related changes in expanded clonotypes. The long-lived group showed more naive CD4+ T cells, fewer expanded clones and increased TCR diversity than the aged group, suggesting age selection. As age increased, observed TCR beta diversity per million T cells dropped in a roughly linear way, and a significant reduction was already evident by age roughly 36.

CDR1 and CDR2, per the germline V gene, are LGHNA and YSLEER. After removal of 1 base from V and 1 base from J, the junction retains 7 bases not matched to a gene. The CDR3 runs 17 residues from the cysteine to the phenylalanine. Only the CDR3 DNA is retained, 51 bases long and in frame from the first base. The chain is made from TRBV4-3 and TRBJ2-3, with TRBD2 matching 8 junction bases. The sequencing sample was made of blood. This sequence was found in a woman of 80 years or more in good health. The CDR3 amino acid sequence is: CASSQAWGLVRTDTQYF. The sequenced DNA is TGCGCCAGCAGCCAAGCGTGGGGACTAGTGCGCACAGATACGCAGTATTTT.